The rows below give T cell receptor beta chains drawn from one sample of a study of blood T cell repertoires in COVID-19. Profiled with immunoSEQ multiplex PCR; TCRdb holds only in-frame clones, not every one. Among some 99,000 clones, around nine tenths were seen once, and the ten largest hold around 4%. Input material: peripheral blood. The receptor set was obtained from a human donor with COVID-19, enrolled during active disease. The donor label of this sample is uncertain. The CDR3 runs from the conserved cysteine through the conserved F or W. A D gene is named only where the DNA matches it firmly. Some rows mark clone size as missing; the rest say once, few, many or name a class of expanded clone.

TGTGCCAGCAGTTACCGACCCGGGGGGCGAGCTTTCTTT	CASSYRPGGRAFF	.	TRBJ1-1	.	TRBV6-5
TGTGCCAGCAGTCAGGGGGCGGTTGGAAACACCATATATTTT	CASSQGAVGNTIYF	TRBD1	TRBJ1-3	.	TRBV6-6
TGTGCCAGCAGTTACGATGACAGGTCATACGAGCAGTACTTC	CASSYDDRSYEQYF	.	TRBJ2-7	.	TRBV6-5
TGTGCCAGCAGCTTCGGGACAGGGACCTTCAATGAGCAGTTCTTC	CASSFGTGTFNEQFF	TRBD1	TRBJ2-1	.	TRBV7-3
TGTGCCAGCAGCCCGAGCAAGTGGGGACAGGGGGGACTATCAAACACTGAAGCTTTCTTT	CASSPSKWGQGGLSNTEAFF	TRBD1	TRBJ1-1	.	TRBV14
TGCGCCAGCAGCTTGGACAGAACCTACGAGCAGTACTTC	CASSLDRTYEQYF	.	TRBJ2-7	.	TRBV5-1
TGTGCCAGCAGCCAGGGACTAGCGGGGCATGAGCAGTTCTTC	CASSQGLAGHEQFF	TRBD2	TRBJ2-1	.	TRBV5-4
TGTGCCAGCAGCTTATCTACAGGGACAGGGGGATACTATGGCTACACCTTC	CASSLSTGTGGYYGYTF	TRBD1	TRBJ1-2	.	TRBV11-2
TGTGCCAGCAGCGTACTAGCTAGCGGGGGGGATGAGCAGTTCTTC	CASSVLASGGDEQFF	TRBD2	TRBJ2-1	once	TRBV9
TGTGCCAGCAGCCAAGGACAGGGAGCAAAGTATTCACCCCTCCACTTT	CASSQGQGAKYSPLHF	TRBD1	TRBJ1-6	.	TRBV3-1/TRBV3-2
TGTGCCAGCAGCTTATGGGCTAGCGGGGGAGCGGATACGCAGTATTTT	CASSLWASGGADTQYF	TRBD2	TRBJ2-3	.	TRBV7-7
TGTGCCAGCAGCTTTAGCGGGAGTCTGGTGCAGTTCTTC	CASSFSGSLVQFF	TRBD2	TRBJ2-1	once	TRBV11-2
TGTGCCAGCAGCTTTCAGTCGGGGGGGCCATCAGATACGCAGTATTTT	CASSFQSGGPSDTQYF	TRBD2	TRBJ2-3	.	TRBV11-2
TGTGCCGTAACCGGGGACGGGGGACTGGAGACCGGGGAGCTGTTTTTT	CAVTGDGGLETGELFF	.	TRBJ2-2	.	TRBV15
TGTGCCAGCAGCCAAGATTACGGAAGCGGGAGTGTCCACGAGCAGTACTTC	CASSQDYGSGSVHEQYF	TRBD2	TRBJ2-7	.	TRBV3-1/TRBV3-2
TGCAGCGTTGAGATCAACTTGAGGGCTTTCTTT	CSVEINLRAFF	.	TRBJ1-1	.	TRBV29-1
TGTGCCAGCAAGAGCCCGACAGGGGGCAGATGGTATAATTCACCCCTCCACTTT	CASKSPTGGRWYNSPLHF	TRBD1	TRBJ1-6	.	TRBV28
TGTGCCAGCCACCCGGGACAGGTGTACTACAATGAGCAGTTCTTC	CASHPGQVYYNEQFF	TRBD1	TRBJ2-1	once	TRBV19
TGTGCCAGCAGCTCCCGGGCCGGGACACCTTACGAGCAGTACTTC	CASSSRAGTPYEQYF	.	TRBJ2-7	.	TRBV5-4
TGTGCCAGCAGCCCGGAACTAGCAGTGGGCGGGGAGCTGTTTTTT	CASSPELAVGGELFF	.	TRBJ2-2	.	TRBV3-1/TRBV3-2
TGTGCCAGTAGTTTCGGCCGGGACTACCAAGAGACCCAGTACTTC	CASSFGRDYQETQYF	.	TRBJ2-5	.	TRBV19
TGTGCCAGCAACGCAGGGGGGTCAGGTGCCTATGGCTACACCTTC	CASNAGGSGAYGYTF	TRBD1	TRBJ1-2	.	TRBV7-2
TGTGCCAGCAGTTACGTAGGGGACAGGTTAAAGGCTTTCTTT	CASSYVGDRLKAFF	TRBD1	TRBJ1-1	few	TRBV6-5
TGTGCCAGCACCATGCCCGGCTATGGCTACACCTTC	CASTMPGYGYTF	.	TRBJ1-2	.	TRBV3-1/TRBV3-2
TGTGCCAGCAGCCGCGGGTTTACTGAAGCTTTCTTT	CASSRGFTEAFF	.	TRBJ1-1	.	TRBV3-1/TRBV3-2
TGTGCCAGCAGCATGATACAGGTAGCTGTCGAGCAGTACTTC	CASSMIQVAVEQYF	.	TRBJ2-7	.	TRBV5-4
TGTGCCAGCAGCTTGGAAGTGGTCAGCTATGGCTACACCTTC	CASSLEVVSYGYTF	.	TRBJ1-2	.	TRBV5-6
TGCGCCAGCAGCCAAGACTACGGGGGGGCCGCAGATACGCAGTATTTT	CASSQDYGGAADTQYF	TRBD2	TRBJ2-3	.	TRBV4-1
TGTGCCAGTAGTATGGACAGGGGGCGCTGGGAAGGGGAAAGCAATCAGCCCCAGCATTTT	CASSMDRGRWEGESNQPQHF	TRBD1	TRBJ1-5	.	TRBV19
TGTGCCAGCAGTGACTCGAGTACAGGGCGGAGTGGCTACACCTTC	CASSDSSTGRSGYTF	.	TRBJ1-2	once	TRBV6-4
TGTGCCAGCACCCCCCAGGGGTCTAACTATGGCTACACCTTC	CASTPQGSNYGYTF	.	TRBJ1-2	.	TRBV6-5
TGTGCCAGCAGCCCGGACAGGGATGTGAGTGGCTACACCTTC	CASSPDRDVSGYTF	TRBD1	TRBJ1-2	once	TRBV2
TGTGCCACCAGTGATTTGGGACAGCCTACCGAGGGGCAGTTCTTC	CATSDLGQPTEGQFF	.	TRBJ2-1	.	TRBV24-1
TGTGCCATCAGTGAATGGGGGCAAAATGAGCAGTTCTTC	CAISEWGQNEQFF	.	TRBJ2-1	.	TRBV10-3
TGCGCCAGCAGCTCCGGGACTAGTTTCCACGAGCAGTACTTC	CASSSGTSFHEQYF	TRBD2	TRBJ2-7	.	TRBV5-1
TGTGCCAGCTATGGCGACGGGACAGACTATTATGGCTACACCTTC	CASYGDGTDYYGYTF	TRBD1	TRBJ1-2	.	TRBV11-2
TGTGCCAGCAGTCCCCTTAACACCGGGGAGCTGTTTTTT	CASSPLNTGELFF	.	TRBJ2-2	.	TRBV27
TGTGCCAGCAGCCAACTTAGACAGGCCCTCCACTTT	CASSQLRQALHF	.	TRBJ1-6	.	TRBV14
TGTGCCAGCAGCTTGCCGGGGGAAAAACTGTTTTTT	CASSLPGEKLFF	.	TRBJ1-4	.	TRBV5-4
TGTGCCAGCAGCCGAGGACTAGCGGGAGCGTCCTACAATGAGCAGTTCTTC	CASSRGLAGASYNEQFF	TRBD2	TRBJ2-1	.	TRBV5-4
TGCAGTGCTAGTACAGGGGCCCTTTGGGCTAATGAAAAACTGTTTTTT	CSASTGALWANEKLFF	TRBD1	TRBJ1-4	once	TRBV20-1
TGCGCCAGCAGTGAGGGGGACAGGGGCGAGACCCAGTACTTC	CASSEGDRGETQYF	TRBD1	TRBJ2-5	.	TRBV10-1
TGTGCCAGCAGCCACTCCACCCTCGGACAGGGCGGACGGGCTTTCTTT	CASSHSTLGQGGRAFF	TRBD1	TRBJ1-1	.	TRBV3-1/TRBV3-2
TGTGCCAGTAGTACCGCCCAGGGGGCCGAGCAGTACTTC	CASSTAQGAEQYF	TRBD1	TRBJ2-7	.	TRBV19